This T cell receptor (beta chain) was obtained from a study of long-term antiretroviral therapy in people with HIV. Notes on the study in general: Those clones which expanded before ART made up the dominant part of the repertoire at all time points.

In the case of this clone: Its target is unknown.

The libraries were made with immunoSEQ v3.0 at survey level. Clones were read by immunoSEQ multiplex PCR, and TCRdb kept only the in-frame ones, dropping some. The table includes tens of thousands of clones, roughly 85% detected once. V was pared by 4 bases and J by 6 bases, with 19 bases between. The CDR3 is 17 amino acids. Germline V gene lookup returns CDR1 MGHRA and CDR2 YSYEKL. This chain links TRBV4-1 with TRBJ1-6; maybe TRBD1 (6 bases). The sequencing here drew on unsorted PBMCs, taken 0.2 years after starting antiretroviral therapy. This receptor was identified in a woman under 40 with HIV. CDR3 residues: CASSPGVIRGSNSPLHF. The CDR3 DNA sequence: TGCGCCAGCAGCCCAGGGGTAATACGAGGGAGTAATTCACCCCTCCACTTT.